The 12 T cell receptor beta chains below all came from one sample that was sequenced in a study of blood T cell repertoires in COVID-19 (dated by TCRdb to the early 2020s). The library was generated by the immunoSEQ multiplex PCR assay. TCRdb holds this immuneACCESS table with in-frame rearrangements only. Some clones are missing; in checked studies, unresolved V genes explain under half, and the rest has no known cause. Here the sample has approximately 240,000 clones; around 85% occur a single time. The ten most abundant clones make up 1.3% of the sample. The specimen was PBMCs or T cells enriched from blood (not recorded which). These receptors originate from a woman between 40 and 50 years old with acute COVID-19.

This clone was seen only a few times. This rearrangement joins TRBV4-2 to TRBJ2-1, with TRBD2 matching over 8 bases. The trim removed 1 base at V and 8 bases at J, leaving 7 bases unmatched. The V gene's germline CDR1 is LGHNA and CDR2 YNFKEQ. The CDR3 is made up of 15 amino acids. CDR3 in DNA: TGTGCCAGCAGCCAAGCCCGGGGGGGCCGGGATGAGCAGTTCTTC. Amino acids: CASSQARGGRDEQFF.

Remarks on this clone: Other DNA variants within this sample encode the same CDR3. The CDR3 sequence: CASSIGGDTQYF. CDR3 DNA sequence: TGTGCCAGTAGTATCGGCGGAGATACGCAGTATTTT. The chain recombines TRBV19 with TRBJ2-3, with no clear D. Germline-derived CDR1 and CDR2 are LNHDA and SQIVND (reference sequence). Trimming removed 3 bases from V and 5 bases from J, with 6 bases in between. The CDR3 totals 12 residues.

This chain connects TRBV6-5 to TRBJ2-7; 8 bases are shared with TRBD1. J lost 3 bases, V lost 5 bases, and 6 bases had no gene match. Germline CDR1 is MNHEY and CDR2 is SVGAGI. The CDR3 has 14 residues. The DNA of the CDR3 is TGTGCCAGCAGTAGACAGGGGAGCGACTACGAGCAGTACTTC. This gives the protein CASSRQGSDYEQYF.

CDR3 residues: CSVAGLALSSYNEQFF. The DNA for the CDR3 is TGCAGCGTTGCGGGACTAGCGTTAAGCTCCTACAATGAGCAGTTCTTC. The J gene is TRBJ2-1, the V gene TRBV29-1; TRBD2 agrees at 10 bases. This CDR3 region has 16 residues. Germline V gives CDR1 SQVTM, CDR2 ANQGSEA. Losses at the gene ends were 4 bases for V and 0 bases for J; bases not matched to a gene: 6.

This clone was seen only once. The chain couples TRBV19 to TRBJ1-6; D not certain. Between the trimmed V and J ends, which lost 4 bases and 6 bases, there was a span of 4 bases. In germline, CDR1 is LNHDA, CDR2 SQIVND (reference sequence). There are 12 residues in the CDR3. CDR3 loop: CASSTFNSPLHF. CDR3 bases: TGTGCCAGTAGTACTTTTAATTCACCCCTCCACTTT. Supplemented by reference TRBV19 and TRBJ1-6, the full variable domain reads DGGITQSPKYLFRKEGQNVTLSCEQNLNHDAMYWYRQDPGQGLRLIYYSQIVNDFQKGDIAEGYSVSREKKESFPLTVTSAQKNPTAFYLCASSTFNSPLHFGNGTRLTVT.

The V gene is TRBV11-2, the J gene TRBJ2-7; 8 positions agree with TRBD2. Trimming removed 5 bases from V and 4 bases from J; junction bases left unmatched: 13. The CDR3 is 16 residues long. Looked up from germline, CDR1 is SGHAT and CDR2 is FQNNGV. CDR3 amino acids: CASSPTSRSGDYEQYF. The CDR3 bases are TGTGCCAGCAGCCCCACCTCCCGTAGCGGGGATTACGAGCAGTACTTC.

Written as DNA, the CDR3 is TGTGCCAGCAGCCAGGGGGGGTCGCTCTACGAGCAGTACTTC. Amino acids: CASSQGGSLYEQYF. This chain uses TRBV3-1 (or the pseudogene TRBV3-2) with TRBJ2-7; 7 bases line up with TRBD2. The CDR3 is 14 amino acids. V was clipped by 3 bases and J by 3 bases; unmatched bases: 5. Germline V gene data show CDR1 as LGHDT and CDR2 as YNNKEL (reference sequence).

The genes are TRBV9 and TRBJ2-3; D remains ambiguous. V lost 2 bases and J lost 2, with 9 bases in between. Germline loops: CDR1 SGDLS, CDR2 YYNGEE. CDR3 length equals 14 residues. The CDR3: CASSVFQNTDTQYF. CDR3 DNA: TGTGCCAGCAGCGTGTTCCAGAACACAGATACGCAGTATTTT.

V is TRBV5-1 and J is TRBJ1-1; D might be TRBD1 (6 bases). Germline values: CDR1 SGHRS, CDR2 YFSETQ. This CDR3 is 13 amino acids long. Trimming took off 5 bases at V and 3 bases at J, with 11 bases between the two ends. The CDR3 spells CASRSRGDTEAFF. CDR3 bases: TGCGCCAGCAGAAGCAGGGGTGACACTGAAGCTTTCTTT.

The V gene is TRBV10-3, the J gene TRBJ2-7; D gene uncertain. Germline lookup yields CDR1 ENHRY and CDR2 SYGVKD. The V end lost 3 bases, the J end lost 6 bases, and 18 bases lay between the germline ends. This CDR3 region has 15 residues. The CDR3 nucleotides are TGTGCCATCAGTGACTTACACAGAACCCTTTCCGAGCAGTACTTC. This codes for CAISDLHRTLSEQYF.

The chain couples TRBV11-2 to TRBJ2-1; 11 bases line up with TRBD2. Trimming at V came to 8 bases and at J to 9 bases, leaving 3 bases not matched to a gene. This CDR3 is 12 amino acids long. CDR1 SGHAT and CDR2 FQNNGV come from the germline V gene. Here the CDR3 DNA reads TGTGCCAGCCTAGCGGGGGGAGGTGAGCAGTTCTTC. Its translation: CASLAGGGEQFF.

This sequence joins TRBV28 and TRBJ1-2, with TRBD1 matching over 7 bases. The CDR3 spans 15 residues. Per the germline V gene, CDR1 is MDHEN and CDR2 is SYDVKM. After removal of 6 bases from V and 7 bases from J, the junction contained 14 bases not matched to a gene. CDR3 sequence (DNA): TGTGCCAGCAGACCTCACTCGACAGGGATGAGTGGCTACACCTTC. Its protein product is CASRPHSTGMSGYTF.